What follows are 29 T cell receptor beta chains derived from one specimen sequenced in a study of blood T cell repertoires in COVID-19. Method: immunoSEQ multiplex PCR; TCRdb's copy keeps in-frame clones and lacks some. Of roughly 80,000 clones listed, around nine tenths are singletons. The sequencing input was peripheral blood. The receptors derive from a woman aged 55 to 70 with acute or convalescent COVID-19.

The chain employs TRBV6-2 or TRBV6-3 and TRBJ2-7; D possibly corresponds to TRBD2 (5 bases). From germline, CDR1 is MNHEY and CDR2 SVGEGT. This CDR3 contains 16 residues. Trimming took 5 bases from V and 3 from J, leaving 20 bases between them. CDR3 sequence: CASSLTRGGMNYEQYF. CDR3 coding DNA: TGTGCCAGCAGTCTCACACGTGGAGGTATGAACTACGAGCAGTACTTC.

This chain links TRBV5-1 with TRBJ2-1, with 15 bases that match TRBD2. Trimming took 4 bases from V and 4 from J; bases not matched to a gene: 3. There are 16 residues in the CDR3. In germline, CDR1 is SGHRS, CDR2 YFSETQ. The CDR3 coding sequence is TGCGCCAGCAGCGTCGGACTAGCGGGGGGGTACAATGAGCAGTTCTTC. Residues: CASSVGLAGGYNEQFF. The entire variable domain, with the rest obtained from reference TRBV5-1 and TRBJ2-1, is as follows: KAGVTQTPRYLIKTRGQQVTLSCSPISGHRSVSWYQQTPGQGLQFLFEYFSETQRNKGNFPGRFSGRQFSNSRSEMNVSTLELGDSALYLCASSVGLAGGYNEQFFGPGTRLTVL.

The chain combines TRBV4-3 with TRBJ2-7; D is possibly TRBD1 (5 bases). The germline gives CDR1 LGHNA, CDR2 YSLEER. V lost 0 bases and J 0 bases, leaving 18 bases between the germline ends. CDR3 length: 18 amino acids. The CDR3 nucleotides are TGCGCCAGCAGCCAAGAAACCTTTTCACAGGCCTACTCCTACGAGCAGTACTTC. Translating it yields CASSQETFSQAYSYEQYF.

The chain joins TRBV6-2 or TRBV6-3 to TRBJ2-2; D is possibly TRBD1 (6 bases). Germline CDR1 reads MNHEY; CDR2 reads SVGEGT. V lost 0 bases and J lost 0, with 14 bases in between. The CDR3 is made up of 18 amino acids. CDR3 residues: CASSYSFRTVTNTGELFF. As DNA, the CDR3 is TGTGCCAGCAGTTACTCTTTTCGGACAGTTACGAACACCGGGGAGCTGTTTTTT.

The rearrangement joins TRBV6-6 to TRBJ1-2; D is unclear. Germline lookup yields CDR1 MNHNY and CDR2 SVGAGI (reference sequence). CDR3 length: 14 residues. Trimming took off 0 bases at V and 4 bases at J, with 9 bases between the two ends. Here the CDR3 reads CASSYSETSYGYTF. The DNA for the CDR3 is TGTGCCAGCAGTTACTCGGAGACGAGCTATGGCTACACCTTC.

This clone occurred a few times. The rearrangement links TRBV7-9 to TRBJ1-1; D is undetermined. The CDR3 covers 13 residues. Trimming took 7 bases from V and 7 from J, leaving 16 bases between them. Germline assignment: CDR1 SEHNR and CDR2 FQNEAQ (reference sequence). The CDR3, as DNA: TGTGCCAGCACCATTGCCTCAGGCGATGAAGCTTTCTTT. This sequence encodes CASTIASGDEAFF.

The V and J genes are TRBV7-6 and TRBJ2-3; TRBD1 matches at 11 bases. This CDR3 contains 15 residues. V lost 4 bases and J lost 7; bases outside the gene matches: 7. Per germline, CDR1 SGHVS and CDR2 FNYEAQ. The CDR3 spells CASSSGQGVINTQYF. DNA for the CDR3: TGTGCCAGCAGCTCGGGACAGGGGGTAATAAATACGCAGTATTTT.

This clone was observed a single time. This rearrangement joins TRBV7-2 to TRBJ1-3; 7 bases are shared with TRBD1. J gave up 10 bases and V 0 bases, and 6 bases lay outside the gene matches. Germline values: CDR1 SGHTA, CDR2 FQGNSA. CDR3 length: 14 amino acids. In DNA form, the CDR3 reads TGTGCCAGCAGCTTAGCAGGGAACAGGGGTACCATATATTTT. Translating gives CASSLAGNRGTIYF.

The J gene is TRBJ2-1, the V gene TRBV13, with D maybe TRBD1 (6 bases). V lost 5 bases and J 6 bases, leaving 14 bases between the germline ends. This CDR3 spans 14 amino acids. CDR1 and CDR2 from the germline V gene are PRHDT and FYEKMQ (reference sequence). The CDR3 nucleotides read TGTGCCAGCAGCCCGGGACATAGGGTCAATGAGCAGTTCTTC. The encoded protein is CASSPGHRVNEQFF.

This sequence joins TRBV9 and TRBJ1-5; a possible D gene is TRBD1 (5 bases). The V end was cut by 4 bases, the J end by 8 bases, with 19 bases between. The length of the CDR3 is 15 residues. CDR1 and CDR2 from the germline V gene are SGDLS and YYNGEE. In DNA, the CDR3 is TGTGCCAGCAGCTTAGGGGAGGGCAGTAGAGAGCCCCAGCATTTT. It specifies CASSLGEGSREPQHF.

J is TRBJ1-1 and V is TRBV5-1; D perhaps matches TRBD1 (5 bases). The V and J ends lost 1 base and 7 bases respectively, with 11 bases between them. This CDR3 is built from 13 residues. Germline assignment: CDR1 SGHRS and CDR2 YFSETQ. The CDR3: CASSLTGVDEAFF. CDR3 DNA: TGCGCCAGCAGCTTGACGGGGGTTGATGAAGCTTTCTTT.

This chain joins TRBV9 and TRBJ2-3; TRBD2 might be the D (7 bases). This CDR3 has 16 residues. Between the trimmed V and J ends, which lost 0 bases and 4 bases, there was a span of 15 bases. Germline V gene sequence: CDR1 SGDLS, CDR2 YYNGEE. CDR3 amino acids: CASSVAGGQGPDTQYF. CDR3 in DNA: TGTGCCAGCAGCGTAGCGGGGGGCCAGGGCCCAGATACGCAGTATTTT. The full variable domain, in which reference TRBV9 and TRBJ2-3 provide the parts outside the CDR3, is DSGVTQTPKHLITATGQRVTLRCSPRSGDLSVYWYQQSLDQGLQFLIQYYNGEERAKGNILERFSAQQFPDLHSELNLSSLELGDSALYFCASSVAGGQGPDTQYFGPGTRLTVL.

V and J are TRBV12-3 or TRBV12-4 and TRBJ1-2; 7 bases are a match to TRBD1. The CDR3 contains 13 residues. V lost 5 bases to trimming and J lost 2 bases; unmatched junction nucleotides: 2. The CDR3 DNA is TGTGCCAGCAGTCCACAGGGGAACTATGGCTACACCTTC. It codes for CASSPQGNYGYTF.

The CDR3 region has the DNA TGTGCCAGCAGTGAAGGTCTAGCGGGGTACAATGAGCAGTTCTTC. Translating gives CASSEGLAGYNEQFF. The V call is TRBV2, the J call TRBJ2-1; 9 nucleotides align to TRBD2. The junction had 2 bases not matched to a gene; V was cut back by 1 base and J by 4 bases. There are 15 residues in the CDR3. From germline, CDR1 is SNHLY and CDR2 FYNNEI.

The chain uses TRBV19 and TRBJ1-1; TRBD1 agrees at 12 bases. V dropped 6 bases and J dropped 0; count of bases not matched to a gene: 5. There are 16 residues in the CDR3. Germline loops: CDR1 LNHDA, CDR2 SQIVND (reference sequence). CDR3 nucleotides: TGTGCCAGTAGCTCCGGGACAGGGGGCGTGAACACTGAAGCTTTCTTT. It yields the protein CASSSGTGGVNTEAFF.

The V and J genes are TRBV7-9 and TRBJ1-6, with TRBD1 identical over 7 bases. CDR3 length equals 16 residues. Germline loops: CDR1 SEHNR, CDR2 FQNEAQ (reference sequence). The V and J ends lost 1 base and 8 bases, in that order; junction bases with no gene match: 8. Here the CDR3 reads CASSLVSGQADSPLHF. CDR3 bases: TGTGCCAGCAGCTTAGTTTCTGGACAGGCTGATTCACCCCTCCACTTT.

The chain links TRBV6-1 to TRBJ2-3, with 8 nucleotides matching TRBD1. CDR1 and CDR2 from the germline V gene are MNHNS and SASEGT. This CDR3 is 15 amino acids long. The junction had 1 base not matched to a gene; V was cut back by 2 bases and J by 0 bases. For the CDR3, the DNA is TGTGCCAGCAGTGAAAGGACAGGGAGCACAGATACGCAGTATTTT. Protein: CASSERTGSTDTQYF.

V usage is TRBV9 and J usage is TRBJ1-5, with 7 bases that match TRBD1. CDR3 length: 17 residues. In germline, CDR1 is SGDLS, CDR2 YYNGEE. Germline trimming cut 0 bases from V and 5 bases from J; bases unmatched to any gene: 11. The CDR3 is CASSVVVGGQHHQPQHF. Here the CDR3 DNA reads TGTGCCAGCAGCGTAGTAGTGGGGGGACAGCATCATCAGCCCCAGCATTTT.

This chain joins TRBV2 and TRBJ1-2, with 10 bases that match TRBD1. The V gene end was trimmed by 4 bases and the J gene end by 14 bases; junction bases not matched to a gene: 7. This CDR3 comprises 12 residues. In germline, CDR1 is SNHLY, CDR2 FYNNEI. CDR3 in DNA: TGTGCCAGCAGTGCGACAGGGGGCTGGTCGACCTTC. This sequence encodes CASSATGGWSTF.

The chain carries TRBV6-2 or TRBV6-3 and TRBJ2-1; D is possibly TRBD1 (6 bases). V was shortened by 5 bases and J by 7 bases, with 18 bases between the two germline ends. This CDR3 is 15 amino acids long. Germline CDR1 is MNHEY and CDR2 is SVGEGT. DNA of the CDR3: TGTGCCAGCAGTGGCGCAGGGGTCGCCGGGAATGAGCAGTTCTTC. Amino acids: CASSGAGVAGNEQFF.

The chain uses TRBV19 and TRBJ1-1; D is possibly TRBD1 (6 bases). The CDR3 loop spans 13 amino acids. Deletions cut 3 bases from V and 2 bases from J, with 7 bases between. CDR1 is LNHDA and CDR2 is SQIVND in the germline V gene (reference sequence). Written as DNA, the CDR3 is TGTGCCAGTAGTATGGACAGTAACACTGAAGCTTTCTTT. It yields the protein CASSMDSNTEAFF.

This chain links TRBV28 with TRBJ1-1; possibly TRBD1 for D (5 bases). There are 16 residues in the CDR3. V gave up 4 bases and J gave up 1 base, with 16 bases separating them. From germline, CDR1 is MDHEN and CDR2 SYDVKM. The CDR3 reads CASSSPTTGPNTEAFF. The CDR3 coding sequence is TGTGCCAGCAGTTCTCCTACAACAGGACCGAACACTGAAGCTTTCTTT.

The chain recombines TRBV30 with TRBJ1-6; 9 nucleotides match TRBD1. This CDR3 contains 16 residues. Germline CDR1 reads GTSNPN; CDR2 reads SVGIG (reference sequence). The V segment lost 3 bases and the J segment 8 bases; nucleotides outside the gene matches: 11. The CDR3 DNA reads TGTGCCTGGAGCCCGGCCGGGACAGGGTTTCATTCACCCCTCCACTTT. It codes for CAWSPAGTGFHSPLHF.

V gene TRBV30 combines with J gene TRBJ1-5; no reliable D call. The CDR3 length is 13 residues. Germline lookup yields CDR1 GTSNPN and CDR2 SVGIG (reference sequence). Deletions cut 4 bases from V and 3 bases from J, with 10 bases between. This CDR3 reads CAWNSGLNQPQHF. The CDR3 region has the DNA TGTGCCTGGAATAGTGGGCTCAATCAGCCCCAGCATTTT.

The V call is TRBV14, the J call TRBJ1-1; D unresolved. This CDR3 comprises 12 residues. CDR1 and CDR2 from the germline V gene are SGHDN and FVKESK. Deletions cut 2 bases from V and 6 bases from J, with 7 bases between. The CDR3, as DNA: TGTGCCAGCAGCCAATCGGCGGCTGAAGCTTTCTTT. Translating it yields CASSQSAAEAFF.

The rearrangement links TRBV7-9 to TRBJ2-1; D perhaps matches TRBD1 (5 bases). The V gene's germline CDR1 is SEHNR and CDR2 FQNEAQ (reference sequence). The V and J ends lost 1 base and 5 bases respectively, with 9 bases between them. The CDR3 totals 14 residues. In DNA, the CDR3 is TGTGCCAGCAGCTTAGGCAGGGCCCACAATGAGCAGTTCTTC. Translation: CASSLGRAHNEQFF.

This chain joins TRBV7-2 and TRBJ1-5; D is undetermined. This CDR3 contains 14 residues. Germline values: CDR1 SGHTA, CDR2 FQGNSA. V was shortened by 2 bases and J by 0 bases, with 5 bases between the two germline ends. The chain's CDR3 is CASSLIRSNQPQHF. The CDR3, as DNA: TGTGCCAGCAGCTTAATTCGTAGCAATCAGCCCCAGCATTTT. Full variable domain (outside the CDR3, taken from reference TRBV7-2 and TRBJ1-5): GAGVSQSPSNKVTEKGKDVELRCDPISGHTALYWYRQSLGQGLEFLIYFQGNSAPDKSGLPSDRFSAERTGGSVSTLTIQRTQQEDSAVYLCASSLIRSNQPQHFGDGTRLSIL.

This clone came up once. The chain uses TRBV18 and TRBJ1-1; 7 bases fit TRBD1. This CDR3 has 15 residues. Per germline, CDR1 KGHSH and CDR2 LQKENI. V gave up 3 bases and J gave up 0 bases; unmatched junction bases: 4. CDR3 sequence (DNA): TGTGCCAGCTCACCCTGGACAGGCATGAACACTGAAGCTTTCTTT. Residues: CASSPWTGMNTEAFF.

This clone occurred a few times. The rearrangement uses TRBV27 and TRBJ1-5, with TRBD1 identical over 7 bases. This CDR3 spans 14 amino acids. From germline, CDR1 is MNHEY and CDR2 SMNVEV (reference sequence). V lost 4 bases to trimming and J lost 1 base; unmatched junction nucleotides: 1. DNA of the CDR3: TGTGCCAGCAGTTCACAGGGGAGCAATCAGCCCCAGCATTTT. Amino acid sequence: CASSSQGSNQPQHF.